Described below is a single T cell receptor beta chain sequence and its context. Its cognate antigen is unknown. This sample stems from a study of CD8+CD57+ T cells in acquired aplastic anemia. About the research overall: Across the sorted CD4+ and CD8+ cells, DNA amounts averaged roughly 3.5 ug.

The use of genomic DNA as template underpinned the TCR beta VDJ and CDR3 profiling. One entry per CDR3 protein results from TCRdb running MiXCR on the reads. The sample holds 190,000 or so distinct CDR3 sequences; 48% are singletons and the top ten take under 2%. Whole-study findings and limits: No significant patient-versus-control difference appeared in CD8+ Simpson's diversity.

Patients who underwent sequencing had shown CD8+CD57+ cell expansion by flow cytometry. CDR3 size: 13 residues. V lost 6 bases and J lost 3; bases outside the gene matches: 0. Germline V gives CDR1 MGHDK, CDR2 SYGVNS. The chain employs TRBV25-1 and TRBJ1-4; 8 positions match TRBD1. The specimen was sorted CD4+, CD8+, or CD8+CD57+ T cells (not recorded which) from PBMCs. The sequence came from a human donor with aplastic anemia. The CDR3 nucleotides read TGTGCCAGCAGGGGACAGGCTAATGAAAAACTGTTTTTT. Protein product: CASRGQANEKLFF.